A single TCR beta chain is shown here with its context. The data originate from a study of blood T cell repertoires in COVID-19. As for the study in general: Acute-phase and convalescent COVID-19 samples originated in the United States, Italy and Spain.

Germline CDR1 and CDR2: LNHDA and SQIVND (reference sequence). The CDR3 is made up of 15 amino acids. V shed 3 bases and J shed 3 bases, with 14 bases lying between them. Some clones are missing from TCRdb's copy, which holds only in-frame ones; the method was immunoSEQ multiplex PCR. The sample contains 300,000 to 350,000 clones, 90% of which appear only once. This clonotype originated in a woman aged 18-29 years with acute COVID-19. Sequenced: PBMCs or T cells enriched from blood (not recorded which). The rearrangement links TRBV19 to TRBJ1-2; D possibly corresponds to TRBD1 (5 bases). CDR3 region: CASSILAGQDYGYTF. The CDR3, as DNA: TGTGCCAGTAGTATTCTGGCAGGGCAGGACTATGGCTACACCTTC.